A single TCR beta chain is shown here with its context. This receptor's antigen is unknown. Qualities for individual bases were not recorded, and no much larger clone is one base off. V lost 8 bases and J lost 4 bases, and the count of bases not matched to a germline gene is 8. The CDR3 spans 14 residues, from the cysteine through the phenylalanine. The DNA shown is the 42-base CDR3, in frame from base 1. CDR1 MNHEY and CDR2 SVGAGI are derived from the germline V gene. CD8 naive samples consisted of CD45RO-negative cells that were positively selected for CCR7, yielding a CD45RA+CCR7+ population without TemRA cells. The donors were healthy, HIV-negative adults with no recently reported acute infections or vaccinations. Only Caucasian adults living in Nashville, Tennessee, USA were represented among the donors. After blood collection by leukapheresis, PBMCs were isolated using Ficoll-Histopaque density gradient centrifugation and then cryopreserved in the vapor phase of liquid nitrogen. Purity and quantity of every magnetically sorted T cell population were checked by analytical flow cytometry. Each sorted fraction had its genomic DNA isolated and then quantified by UV absorbance on a Nanodrop 2000c.

The data were obtained in a study of shared clonotypes between healthy human individuals (dated by TCRdb to about 2020). Regarding the study in general: Three men and a couple of women, aged 18 to 49 years, made up the cohort. Blood TCR repertoires of about 5 healthy adults were deeply sequenced to estimate repertoire size and the extent of clonotype sharing between individuals. For each donor, CD4 naive and CD4 memory were each given three plates, CD8 naive was given two plates, and CD8 memory was given one plate. Libraries were prepared and TCR repertoires were sequenced by different laboratories using diverse techniques, in order to increase sequencing depth and limit assay-specific biases. Leukapheresis yielded between about 0.94 and 10 billion PBMCs per donor. Points the paper makes about the study in general: Sampling was restricted to blood, and TCR repertoires in tissue are likely to differ from TCR repertoires in blood. The genetic and exposure-history diversity represented was limited by the small number of donors. When several donors were compared, the shared fraction of clonotypes was 5% to 6.5% for naive CD4, approximately 3.5% for naive CD8, 2% to 2.5% for memory CD4, and 0.35% to 0.4% for memory CD8. Higher generation probabilities were observed for clonotypes shared by all four sorted-subset donors than for non-shared clonotypes. Pairwise subsampling led to the expectation that sequencing depth would affect the degree of clonotype sharing among donors. Incomplete sequencing was indicated by rarefaction of sorted-subset datasets, despite the large sequencing depth. Naive subsets generally had larger estimated clonotype richness than memory subsets did.

Using the deep immunoSEQ assay, multiplex PCR amplified TCR CDR3 regions from genomic DNA. Extracted genomic DNA from each cell subset was distributed evenly across all wells of several immunoSEQ 96-well plates, and each plate was treated as a replicate. For sorted subsets, 200 to 250 ng of genomic DNA, equivalent to tens of thousands of T cell genomes, went into each replicate PCR. The purified libraries were quantified using a Qubit 3.0 fluorometer, sized with a Bioanalyzer 2100, and then quantified again using the KAPA Library Quantification kit. A separate single-read 150-cycle Illumina NextSeq 550 flow cell was used to sequence each immunoSEQ 96-well plate. Concerning the study's data processing: Because the immunoSEQ output held only junctional sequences and lacked quality scores, the filtering could not match the filtering applied to full-length reads. To assign V/J genes and CDR3, sequences were annotated using PyIR, a Python wrapper for IgBLAST v1.9, with IMGT germline references. Reads were removed for weak V/J assignments (E-value above 1e-6), missing CDR3, stop codons, out-of-frame junctions, or ambiguous translated residues. V3J clonotypes were defined as sequences sharing the same inferred V gene, J gene, and CDR3 amino acid sequence. Percentage overlap between repertoires was computed as shared unique clonotypes divided by the size of the smaller repertoire. RTK rarefaction, the Chao1 estimator, and Recon v2.1 estimates of unobserved clonotypes were used to assess repertoire richness. Generation probabilities were computed with OLGA for all TCRbeta clonotypes obtained by the gDNA method from a handful of donors. TCRdb mirrors the immuneACCESS table, restricted to in-frame sequences. Some clones are absent from its copies; in checked studies, under half trace to an unresolved V gene, and the reason for the others is unknown. Clonal size and the V and J genes are those of that table, whereas D and trimming came from the DNA. For this sample the table gives around 1.9 million clones, of which 93% were detected only once. The ten largest account for more than 1.5% of the sample.

The V and J genes are TRBV6-5 and TRBJ1-5; TRBD1 aligns with 7 central bases. The sequence was collected from a man aged 18-30 years in good health. Some clones in this sample may be carry-over from other donors' samples. The material sequenced was naive CD8+ T cells from PBMCs. What this sample's cell subset or site label stands for: CD45RA+CCR7+. The CDR3 region: CASRKTGRNQPQHF. The sequenced DNA: TGTGCCAGCCGAAAGACAGGGAGAAATCAGCCCCAGCATTTT.